These T cell receptor beta chains were read from a single sample in a study of T cells in narcolepsy. Sequencing used immunoSEQ multiplex PCR; TCRdb keeps in-frame clones, though not all of them. Of approximately 25,000 clones listed, 80% to 90% are singletons. The sequenced sample was CD45RA- memory CD4+ T cells from PBMCs. These receptors were taken from a human donor with narcolepsy. CDR3s include the opening cysteine and the closing phenylalanine or tryptophan. The D gene is left open where the match is weak. Clone size is given for some rows only: seen once, a few or many times, or a class if the clone is expanded.

J: TRBJ1-2
V: TRBV11-2
D: NA
size: NA
CDR3: CASSLNQYGYTF
DNA: TGTGCCAGCAGCTTAAATCAGTATGGCTACACCTTC

J: TRBJ2-7
V: TRBV12-2
D: NA
size: NA
CDR3: CARRLPSVVAGPHEQYF
DNA: TGTGCAAGGCGCCTACCCTCCGTGGTAGCGGGGCCCCACGAGCAGTACTTC

J: TRBJ1-4
V: TRBV6-6
D: NA
size: NA
CDR3: CASRSGQGIGEKLFF
DNA: TGTGCCAGCAGATCGGGCCAGGGGATAGGAGAAAAACTGTTTTTT

J: TRBJ1-2
V: TRBV4-3
D: NA
size: NA
CDR3: CASSQAEDRRFYGYTF
DNA: TGCGCCAGCAGCCAAGCAGAGGACAGACGATTCTATGGCTACACCTTC

J: TRBJ2-3
V: TRBV9
D: TRBD1
size: once
CDR3: CASSVGTGATDTQYF
DNA: TGTGCCAGCAGCGTGGGGACAGGGGCAACAGATACGCAGTATTTT

J: TRBJ1-3
V: TRBV7-2
D: NA
size: few
CDR3: CASSSPGLSGNTIYF
DNA: TGTGCCAGCAGCTCCCCGGGTCTGTCTGGAAACACCATATATTTT

J: TRBJ1-4
V: TRBV27
D: NA
size: NA
CDR3: CASKNRPINEKLFF
DNA: TGTGCCAGCAAAAACAGACCAATTAATGAAAAACTGTTTTTT

J: TRBJ2-2
V: TRBV7-6
D: TRBD1
size: NA
CDR3: CASSSQGQGAKGELFF
DNA: TGTGCCAGCAGCTCTCAGGGACAGGGGGCAAAAGGGGAGCTGTTTTTT

J: TRBJ1-4
V: TRBV7-2
D: NA
size: NA
CDR3: CASSLAGNEKLFF
DNA: TGTGCCAGCAGCTTAGCAGGGAACGAAAAACTGTTTTTT

J: TRBJ1-2
V: TRBV6-5
D: NA
size: NA
CDR3: CASQEASGRGYGYTF
DNA: TGTGCCAGCCAGGAGGCCTCGGGGAGGGGTTATGGCTACACCTTC

J: TRBJ2-7
V: TRBV10-2
D: NA
size: NA
CDR3: CASSDQRSSYEQYF
DNA: TGCGCCAGCAGTGATCAGCGGAGCTCCTACGAGCAGTACTTC

J: TRBJ2-7
V: TRBV28
D: TRBD2
size: once
CDR3: CASSMLTSGSAYEQYF
DNA: TGTGCCAGCAGTATGCTCACTAGCGGGAGTGCCTACGAGCAGTACTTC